This is a list of T cell receptor beta chains from one sample in a study of blood T cell repertoires in COVID-19. The method was immunoSEQ multiplex PCR; TCRdb's version includes in-frame clones alone and lacks a portion of them. The repertoire holds 270,000 or so clones, 75% to 90% seen once, with over 4% in the top ten. Sequenced material: PBMCs or T cells enriched from blood (not recorded which). The receptors shown here come from a woman aged 25 to 39 with acute COVID-19. CDR3s include the opening cysteine and the closing phenylalanine or tryptophan. The D gene is left open where the match is weak. Only part of the rows carry a size: once, few, many, or a class if the clone is expanded.

v_gene,d_gene,abundance,j_gene,CDR3nt,CDR3aa
TRBV4-3,.,.,TRBJ1-1,TGCGCCAGCAGCCAAGATTCCGGGTCGTCTGAAGCTTTCTTT,CASSQDSGSSEAFF
TRBV3-1/TRBV3-2,TRBD1,.,TRBJ1-1,TGTGCCAGCAGCTCCGGGACAGGGGAGATCACTGACGAAGCTTTCTTT,CASSSGTGEITDEAFF
TRBV3-1/TRBV3-2,TRBD1,.,TRBJ1-1,TGTGCCAGCGGCCGGACAGGGGGGGATCATGAAGCTTTCTTT,CASGRTGGDHEAFF
TRBV27,.,.,TRBJ1-5,TGTGCCAGCAGTTATTATAGCAATCAGCCCCAGCATTTT,CASSYYSNQPQHF
TRBV27,.,.,TRBJ1-4,TGTGCCAGCAGTCCCGGGGGGAGGGCTAATGAAAAACTGTTTTTT,CASSPGGRANEKLFF
TRBV7-3,TRBD2,once,TRBJ2-1,TGTGCCAGCAGCCCAGAGGGACTAGCGGAGCACAATGAGCAGTTCTTC,CASSPEGLAEHNEQFF
TRBV4-2,.,.,TRBJ2-3,TGTGCCAGCAGCCCAGGCAGGTCTAGCACAGATACGCAGTATTTT,CASSPGRSSTDTQYF
TRBV19,.,.,TRBJ2-7,TGTGCCAGTAGTATCGGGGAGGGGGTCACCTACGAGCAGTACTTC,CASSIGEGVTYEQYF
TRBV6-2/TRBV6-3,TRBD1,.,TRBJ2-7,TGTGCCAGCAGTCGTTGGGACAGGGGAAACTACGAGCAGTACTTC,CASSRWDRGNYEQYF
TRBV5-1,TRBD2,.,TRBJ2-3,TGCGCCAGCAGCTTAAGGACTAGCGGTAATATAGATACGCAGTATTTT,CASSLRTSGNIDTQYF
TRBV4-1,.,.,TRBJ2-7,TGCGCCAGCAGCCAAGCGGACAGTTCCTCCTACGAGCAGTACTTC,CASSQADSSSYEQYF
TRBV18,TRBD1,.,TRBJ1-2,TGTGCCAGCTCACCAGGGACAGACACCTATGGCTACACCTTC,CASSPGTDTYGYTF
TRBV28,.,once,TRBJ2-2,TGTGCCAGCTGGGGGACAACCGGGGAGCTGTTTTTT,CASWGTTGELFF
TRBV9,.,.,TRBJ2-7,TGTGCCAGCAGCGTAGGGCAGGGGTTCATTGGCTACGAGCAGTACTTC,CASSVGQGFIGYEQYF
TRBV19,TRBD1,.,TRBJ1-2,TGTGCCAGCCATACAGGGGGCAAGGATGGCTACACCTTC,CASHTGGKDGYTF
TRBV27,TRBD2,.,TRBJ2-1,TGTGCCAGCAGTTTTCGTGGGCGGGAGCTCTACAATGAGCAGTTCTTC,CASSFRGRELYNEQFF
TRBV28,.,.,TRBJ1-3,TGTGCCAGCAGTGACACGTCCACCATATATTTT,CASSDTSTIYF
TRBV9,.,.,TRBJ1-3,TGTGCCAGCAGCGTAGGTAGCTCTGGAAACACCATATATTTT,CASSVGSSGNTIYF
TRBV7-2,.,.,TRBJ2-7,TGTGCCAGCAGCCCAGGGACCTACGAGCAGTACTTC,CASSPGTYEQYF
TRBV19,TRBD2,.,TRBJ2-7,TGTGCCAGTAGTATATCGCGGGAGGGGGAGCAGTACTTC,CASSISREGEQYF